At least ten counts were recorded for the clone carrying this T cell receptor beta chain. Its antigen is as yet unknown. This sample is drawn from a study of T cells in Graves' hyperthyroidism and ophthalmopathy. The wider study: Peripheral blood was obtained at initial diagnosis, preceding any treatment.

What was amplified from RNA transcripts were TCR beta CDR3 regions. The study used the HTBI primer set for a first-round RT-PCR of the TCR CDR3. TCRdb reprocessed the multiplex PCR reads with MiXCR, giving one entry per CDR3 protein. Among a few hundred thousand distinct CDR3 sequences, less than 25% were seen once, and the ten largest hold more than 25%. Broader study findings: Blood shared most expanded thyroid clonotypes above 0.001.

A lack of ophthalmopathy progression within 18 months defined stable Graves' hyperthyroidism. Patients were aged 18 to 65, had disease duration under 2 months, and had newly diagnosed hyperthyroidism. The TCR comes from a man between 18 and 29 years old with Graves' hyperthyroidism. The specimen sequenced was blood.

The CDR3 region has the DNA TGTGCCAGCAAAAGAGGGGTGAACACCGGGGAGCTGTTTTTT. It yields the protein CASKRGVNTGELFF. The V call is TRBV12-3 or TRBV12-4, the J call TRBJ2-2; D is possibly TRBD1 or TRBD2 (5 bases each). This CDR3 region has 14 residues. V was trimmed by 7 bases and J by 1 base, leaving 10 bases between them.